These T cell receptor beta chains were read from a single sample in a study of a mutant IDH1 vaccine in newly diagnosed glioma. No antigens are known for them. Libraries were prepared by immunoSEQ multiplex PCR; TCRdb keeps only in-frame clonotypes and omits some of them. The sample yields about 81,000 clones, 75% to 85% seen once. The sample consisted of PBMCs, taken from a glioma patient whose treatment included an IDH1 peptide vaccine. These receptors were collected from a man between 25 and 39 years old with glioma. Some clones in this sample may be carry-over from other donors' samples. CDR3s include the opening cysteine and the closing phenylalanine or tryptophan. D genes are given only for firm matches. Not every row has a clone size; where given, it reads once, few, many or a size class.

clone_size	j_call	v_call	d_call	cdr3_nt	cdr3_aa
.	TRBJ2-1	TRBV28	.	TGTGCCAGCAGTTTGGATACAGCCCCCTACAATGAGCAGTTCTTC	CASSLDTAPYNEQFF
.	TRBJ2-1	TRBV14	TRBD2	TGTGCCAGCAGCAGAACAACGTCCGGGGGGGCCGTTGAGCAGTTCTTC	CASSRTTSGGAVEQFF
.	TRBJ1-1	TRBV15	.	TGTGCCACCAGCAGAGATTACCCAACTGAAGCTTTCTTT	CATSRDYPTEAFF
.	TRBJ2-7	TRBV2	.	TGTGCCAGCCTTCGGCAGACCTACGTTGAGCAGTACTTC	CASLRQTYVEQYF
.	TRBJ2-1	TRBV2	.	TGTGCCAGCAGTGCAGGCGGGTCGGGACCACTCCCCTACAATGAGCAGTTCTTC	CASSAGGSGPLPYNEQFF
.	TRBJ1-1	TRBV4-2	.	TGTGCCAGCAGCCCGAGCGGATCTAACACTGAAGCTTTCTTT	CASSPSGSNTEAFF
.	TRBJ2-3	TRBV7-2	.	TGTGCCAGCAGCTTAACGGCAGATACGCAGTATTTT	CASSLTADTQYF
few	TRBJ1-1	TRBV30	.	TGTGCCTGGAGTGTAGCCAATGTGAACACTGAAGCTTTCTTT	CAWSVANVNTEAFF
.	TRBJ1-1	TRBV6-5	.	TGTGCCAGCAGTTTTACGGGGAACACTGAAGCTTTCTTT	CASSFTGNTEAFF
.	TRBJ2-2	TRBV29-1	TRBD1	TGCAGCGTCGACAGGGGGGGCACCGGGGAGCTGTTTTTT	CSVDRGGTGELFF
.	TRBJ1-6	TRBV19	TRBD1	TGTGCCAGTAGTCGGACAGGTTTAAGCTCCTATAATTCACCCCTCCACTTT	CASSRTGLSSYNSPLHF
.	TRBJ2-5	TRBV11-2	TRBD2	TGTGCCAGCAGCTTAGAAAGAAGAGCGGGGGGGCGGGAGACCCAGTACTTC	CASSLERRAGGRETQYF
.	TRBJ2-7	TRBV13	TRBD2	TGTGCCAGCAGCTGGAGCGGGGGCTCCTACGAGCAGTACTTC	CASSWSGGSYEQYF
.	TRBJ2-2	TRBV27	.	TGTGCCAGCAGTACCAATTTAGCAGGGGCGGGGGAGCTGTTTTTT	CASSTNLAGAGELFF
.	TRBJ1-4	TRBV19	TRBD1	TGTGCCAGTAGTAGGACAGGGGTGGGTGAAAAACTGTTTTTT	CASSRTGVGEKLFF
.	TRBJ2-7	TRBV6-1	.	TGTGCCAGCTACCGGGACGCAGCCTACGAGCAGTACTTC	CASYRDAAYEQYF
.	TRBJ2-3	TRBV9	.	TGTGCCAGCAGCCCCCCCACGGGACATAGCACAGATACGCAGTATTTT	CASSPPTGHSTDTQYF
.	TRBJ2-3	TRBV6-6	.	TGTGCCAGCACTCCGGCAAGTCGCACAGATACGCAGTATTTT	CASTPASRTDTQYF
.	TRBJ2-3	TRBV28	TRBD1	TGTGCCAGCAGTAGGGGACAGGGAGGGACAGATACGCAGTATTTT	CASSRGQGGTDTQYF
.	TRBJ2-5	TRBV7-6	.	TGTGCCAGCAGCTGGCCGGGTCAAGAGACCCAGTACTTC	CASSWPGQETQYF
.	TRBJ2-7	TRBV29-1	.	TGCAGCGTTTCTAAAGCGGACAACTCCTACGAGCAGTACTTC	CSVSKADNSYEQYF
.	TRBJ2-1	TRBV7-2	TRBD2	TGTGCCAGCAGCTTACTAGCGGGGGCAACTGAGCAGTTCTTC	CASSLLAGATEQFF
few	TRBJ1-6	TRBV27	TRBD1	TGTGCCAGCGGCCCCCGGGACAGGATTAATAATTCACCCCTCCACTTT	CASGPRDRINNSPLHF
.	TRBJ2-7	TRBV4-3	TRBD2	TGCGCCAGCAGCCAAGATGGTAGCGGGAGCCACTACGAGCAGTACTTC	CASSQDGSGSHYEQYF
.	TRBJ2-5	TRBV27	TRBD2	TGTGCCAGCAGTCACGGACTAGCGGGAGGAGAGACCCAGTACTTC	CASSHGLAGGETQYF
.	TRBJ2-2	TRBV28	.	TGTGCCAGCAGTTTGGCCCCCACTAGTATCCCCGGGGAGCTGTTTTTT	CASSLAPTSIPGELFF
.	TRBJ1-4	TRBV4-2	.	TGTGCCAGCAGCCAAGAAATCATGGCTCTTAATGAAAAACTGTTTTTT	CASSQEIMALNEKLFF
.	TRBJ1-2	TRBV5-1	.	TGCGCCAGCAGCTTGGAGGGGGCTAACTATGGCTACACCTTC	CASSLEGANYGYTF
.	TRBJ2-3	TRBV9	.	TGTGCCAGCAGCCCAGACACAGATACGCAGTATTTT	CASSPDTDTQYF
.	TRBJ1-1	TRBV15	.	TGTACCACCAGAGTAGGGGAACACCTGAACACTGAAGCTTTCTTT	CTTRVGEHLNTEAFF
.	TRBJ2-7	TRBV9	TRBD1	TGTGCCAGCAGCGGGACAGGGTCGGGGCGCGAGCAGTACTTC	CASSGTGSGREQYF
.	TRBJ2-5	TRBV27	TRBD2	TGTGCCAGCAGTTTATCAAGGACTAGCGGGCAAGAGACCCAGTACTTC	CASSLSRTSGQETQYF
.	TRBJ2-7	TRBV7-3	.	TGTGCCAGCAGCTTACTCGGCGGAACGGACGAGCAGTACTTC	CASSLLGGTDEQYF
.	TRBJ1-1	TRBV2	.	TGTGCCAGCAGTGCGAGGGCAGTTGAAGCTTTCTTT	CASSARAVEAFF
.	TRBJ1-1	TRBV29-1	.	TGCAGCGCGCTAAACGGGAACACTGAAGCTTTCTTT	CSALNGNTEAFF
.	TRBJ2-7	TRBV7-8	.	TGTGCCAGCAGCTTAGCGGCTGGCTACGAGCAGTACTTC	CASSLAAGYEQYF
.	TRBJ1-2	TRBV7-2	TRBD1	TGTGCCAGCAGCTCCCAAATGACAGGGGGCGAGGATGGCTACACCTTC	CASSSQMTGGEDGYTF
.	TRBJ2-7	TRBV9	.	TGTGCCAGCAGCGTTTCAACCGGAACATCCTACGAGCAGTACTTC	CASSVSTGTSYEQYF
.	TRBJ2-7	TRBV7-8	.	TGTGCCAGCAGCCCGGGCAAAGAGCAGTACTTC	CASSPGKEQYF
.	TRBJ2-1	TRBV4-1	TRBD1	TGCGCCAGCAGCCAAGACCAGGGGGCCTACTCCTACAATGAGCAGTTCTTC	CASSQDQGAYSYNEQFF
.	TRBJ1-5	TRBV19	TRBD1	TGTGCCAGTAGACCCGGGACAGGGGGCATAAGCAATCAGCCCCAGCATTTT	CASRPGTGGISNQPQHF
.	TRBJ1-6	TRBV7-9	.	TGTGCCAGCAGCCCCCAGGGTCGGGAAAATTCACCCCTCCACTTT	CASSPQGRENSPLHF
.	TRBJ1-1	TRBV18	.	TGTGCCAGCTCACAGGGCGCGAACACTGAAGCTTTCTTT	CASSQGANTEAFF